This T cell receptor (beta chain) was sequenced for a study of shared clonotypes between healthy human individuals (dated by TCRdb to 2018 to 2020). In terms of the full investigation: Two women and three men aged 18 to 49 years were included in the cohort. For each donor, three plates each were used for CD4 naive and CD4 memory, two plates were used for CD8 naive, and one plate was used for CD8 memory. To estimate repertoire size and how much clonotypes are shared between individuals, the study performed deep sequencing of blood TCR repertoires from roughly five healthy adults. To increase sequencing depth and limit assay-specific biases, different laboratories used diverse techniques to prepare libraries and sequence TCR repertoires. Between about 0.8 and 9 billion PBMCs per donor were obtained by leukapheresis. Results and caveats for the whole study, not just this receptor: Sampling was restricted to blood, and TCR repertoires in tissue are likely to differ from TCR repertoires in blood. Based on pairwise subsampling, the degree of clonotype sharing among donors was expected to be affected by sequencing depth. When a few donors were compared, the shared fraction of clonotypes was roughly 5% for naive CD4, 3.5% to 4% for naive CD8, roughly 2.5% for memory CD4, and approximately 0.4% for memory CD8. Larger estimated clonotype richness was generally found for naive subsets than for memory subsets. Because the study included a small number of donors, the genetic and exposure-history diversity represented was limited. Compared with non-shared clonotypes, clonotypes shared by all four sorted-subset donors had higher generation probabilities. Even with the large sequencing depth, rarefaction of the sorted-subset datasets indicated that sequencing was incomplete.

For this clone: No cognate antigen has been identified for it. No much larger clone exists at a distance of one base, and base qualities are not known.

The donors were healthy, HIV-negative adults with no recently reported acute infections or vaccinations. Every donor was a Caucasian adult living in Nashville, Tennessee, USA. CD8 memory samples were composed of magnetically selected CD45RO+ cells combined with CCR7-negative CD45RA+ effector memory (TemRA) cells. After blood collection by leukapheresis, PBMCs were isolated using Ficoll-Histopaque density gradient centrifugation and then cryopreserved in the vapor phase of liquid nitrogen. Analytical flow cytometry was used to check the purity and quantity of every magnetically sorted T cell population. Each sorted fraction had its genomic DNA isolated and then quantified by UV absorbance on a Nanodrop 2000c. The germline V gene supplies CDR1 MNHEY and CDR2 SVGAGI. Trimming accounts for 6 bases at V and 8 bases at J, while the number of junction bases matched to no gene is 7. Reading from cysteine to phenylalanine, the CDR3 counts 14 amino acids. The entry retains the CDR3 DNA only, 42 bases that are in frame from base 1.

Using the deep immunoSEQ assay, multiplex PCR amplified TCR CDR3 regions from genomic DNA. Genomic DNA extracted from each cell subset was distributed evenly over all wells of several immunoSEQ 96-well plates, and each plate served as one replicate. For sorted subsets, approximately 200 ng of genomic DNA, equivalent to 25,000 to 35,000 T cell genomes, went into each replicate PCR. The purified libraries were quantified using a Qubit 3.0 fluorometer, sized with a Bioanalyzer 2100, and then quantified again using the KAPA Library Quantification kit. Every immunoSEQ 96-well plate was sequenced on a separate single-read 150-cycle Illumina NextSeq 550 flow cell. In the authors' own workflow: The immunoSEQ output contained only junctional sequences without quality scores, so filtering could not match that applied to full-length reads. Sequences were annotated with PyIR, a Python wrapper for IgBLAST v1.9, using IMGT germline references to assign V/J genes and CDR3. Reads were removed for weak V/J assignments (E-value above 1e-6), missing CDR3, stop codons, out-of-frame junctions, or ambiguous translated residues. A V3J clonotype was defined by an identical inferred V gene, J gene, and CDR3 amino acid sequence. To compute the percentage overlap between repertoires, the number of shared unique clonotypes was divided by the size of the smaller repertoire. Richness of each repertoire was evaluated using RTK rarefaction, the Chao1 estimator, and Recon v2.1 estimates of unobserved clonotypes. For all TCRbeta clonotypes obtained by the gDNA method from several donors, generation probabilities were computed with OLGA. In its TCRdb copy, this immuneACCESS table keeps in-frame sequences only and misses some clones. Where compared with another copy, unresolved V genes explain less than half of these, and the others have no known cause. That table is the source of V, J and clone size, and D and trimming were worked out from the DNA. This sample lists 400,000 or so clones; 90% to 97% were detected once. The top ten clones comprise less than 0.35% of the sample.

The chain joins TRBV6-5 to TRBJ1-2; TRBD1 agrees with 12 junctional bases. The receptor's source is a man younger than 40 in good health. Sequenced input: memory CD8+ T cells sorted from blood. The cell subset or site label on this specimen signifies: CD45RO+ cells pooled with CCR7-negative TemRA cells. The CDR3 protein sequence reads: CASRNFGTGGGYTF. The nucleotide sequence reads as follows: TGTGCCAGCAGGAACTTCGGGACAGGGGGCGGCTACACCTTC.